Below, one T cell receptor beta chain is given with its context. The data stem from a study of blood T cell repertoires in COVID-19. Study context: The samples span acute and convalescent COVID-19 from the United States, Italy and Spain. Sources were T cells, B-cell-depleted T cells, or PBMCs; the material itself was cDNA or gDNA.

Methods used by the authors: Amplified reference gene primers provided the basis for estimating nucleated cell counts. Here immunoSEQ multiplex PCR was the method, and the copy in TCRdb shows in-frame clones only, minus some. The V and J calls and clone size were taken over from that table, and D and trimming were inferred from the DNA. There are approximately 170,000 clones in the sample; approximately 79% occur only once, and less than 3% lies in the top ten. There are 18 residues in the CDR3. The V end lost 3 bases, the J end lost 4 bases, and 22 bases lay between the germline ends. In germline, CDR1 is KGHSH, CDR2 LQKENI.

This receptor was obtained from a woman aged 80 or over with acute or convalescent COVID-19. The rearrangement uses TRBV18 and TRBJ1-5; D gene unclear. Sequencing was done on a sample of peripheral blood. The CDR3 here is CASSPPNSGSLGNQPQHF. CDR3 nucleotide sequence: TGTGCCAGCTCACCCCCCAATTCGGGGTCTCTTGGGAATCAGCCCCAGCATTTT.